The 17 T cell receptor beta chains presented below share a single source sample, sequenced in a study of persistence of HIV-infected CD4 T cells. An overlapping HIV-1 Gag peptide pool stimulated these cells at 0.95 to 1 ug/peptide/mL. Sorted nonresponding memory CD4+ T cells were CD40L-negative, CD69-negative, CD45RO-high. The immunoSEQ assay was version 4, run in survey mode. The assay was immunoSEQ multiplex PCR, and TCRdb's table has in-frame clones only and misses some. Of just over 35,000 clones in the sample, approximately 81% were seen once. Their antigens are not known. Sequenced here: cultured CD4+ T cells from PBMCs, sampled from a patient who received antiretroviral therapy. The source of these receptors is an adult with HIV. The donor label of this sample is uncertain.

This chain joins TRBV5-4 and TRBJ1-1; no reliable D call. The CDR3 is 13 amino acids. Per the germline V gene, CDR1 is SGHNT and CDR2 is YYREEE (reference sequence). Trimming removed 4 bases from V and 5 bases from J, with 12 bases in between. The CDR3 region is CASSPNMRTEAFF. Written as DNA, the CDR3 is TGTGCCAGCAGCCCAAATATGAGGACTGAAGCTTTCTTT.

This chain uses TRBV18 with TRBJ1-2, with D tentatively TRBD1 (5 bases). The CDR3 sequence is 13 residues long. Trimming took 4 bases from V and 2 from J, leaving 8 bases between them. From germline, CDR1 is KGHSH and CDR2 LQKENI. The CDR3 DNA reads TGTGCCAGCTCACTACAGGAAAACTATGGCTACACCTTC. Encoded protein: CASSLQENYGYTF.

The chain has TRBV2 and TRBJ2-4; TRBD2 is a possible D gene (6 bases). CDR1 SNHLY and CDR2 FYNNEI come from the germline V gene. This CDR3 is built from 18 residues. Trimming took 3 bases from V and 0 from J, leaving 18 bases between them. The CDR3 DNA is TGTGCCAGCAGTGAGATAGGACTGAAGGAGGGAGCCAAAAACATTCAGTACTTC. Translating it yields CASSEIGLKEGAKNIQYF. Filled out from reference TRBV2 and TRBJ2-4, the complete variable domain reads EPEVTQTPSHQVTQMGQEVILRCVPISNHLYFYWYRQILGQKVEFLVSFYNNEISEKSEIFDDQFSVERPDGSNFTLKIRSTKLEDSAMYFCASSEIGLKEGAKNIQYFGAGTRLSVL.

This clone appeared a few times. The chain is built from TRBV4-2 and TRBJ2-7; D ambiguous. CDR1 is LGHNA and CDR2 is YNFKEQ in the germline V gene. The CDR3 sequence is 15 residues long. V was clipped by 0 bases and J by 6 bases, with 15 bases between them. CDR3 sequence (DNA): TGTGCCAGCAGCCAAGATCATAACGGAATCTCCGAGCAGTACTTC. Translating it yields CASSQDHNGISEQYF.

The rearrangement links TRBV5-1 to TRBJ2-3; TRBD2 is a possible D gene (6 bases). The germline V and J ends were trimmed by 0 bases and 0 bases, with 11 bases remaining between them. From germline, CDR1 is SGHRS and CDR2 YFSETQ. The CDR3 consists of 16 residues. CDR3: CASSLDAGTSTDTQYF. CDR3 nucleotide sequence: TGCGCCAGCAGCTTGGATGCCGGGACTAGCACAGATACGCAGTATTTT. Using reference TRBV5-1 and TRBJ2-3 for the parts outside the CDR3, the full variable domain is KAGVTQTPRYLIKTRGQQVTLSCSPISGHRSVSWYQQTPGQGLQFLFEYFSETQRNKGNFPGRFSGRQFSNSRSEMNVSTLELGDSALYLCASSLDAGTSTDTQYFGPGTRLTVL.

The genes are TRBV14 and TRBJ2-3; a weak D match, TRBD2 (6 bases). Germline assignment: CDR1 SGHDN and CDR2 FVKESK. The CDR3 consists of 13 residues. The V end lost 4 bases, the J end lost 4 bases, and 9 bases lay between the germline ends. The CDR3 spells CASSRGIADTQYF. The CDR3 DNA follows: TGTGCCAGCAGCCGCGGGATCGCAGATACGCAGTATTTT. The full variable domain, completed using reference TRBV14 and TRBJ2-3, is EAGVTQFPSHSVIEKGQTVTLRCDPISGHDNLYWYRRVMGKEIKFLLHFVKESKQDESGMPNNRFLAERTGGTYSTLKVQPAELEDSGVYFCASSRGIADTQYFGPGTRLTVL.

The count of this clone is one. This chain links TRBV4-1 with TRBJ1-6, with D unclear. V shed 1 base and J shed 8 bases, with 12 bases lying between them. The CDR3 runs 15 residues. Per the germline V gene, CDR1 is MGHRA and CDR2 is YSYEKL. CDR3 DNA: TGCGCCAGCAGCCAAGGGCCAGGCGCGGATTCACCCCTCCACTTT. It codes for CASSQGPGADSPLHF.

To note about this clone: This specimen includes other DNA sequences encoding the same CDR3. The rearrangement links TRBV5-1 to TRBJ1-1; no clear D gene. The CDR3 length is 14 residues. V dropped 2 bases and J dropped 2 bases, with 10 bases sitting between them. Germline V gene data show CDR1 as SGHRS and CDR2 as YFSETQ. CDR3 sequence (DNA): TGCGCCAGCAGCTTAGGACCGGGCAACACTGAAGCTTTCTTT. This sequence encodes CASSLGPGNTEAFF.

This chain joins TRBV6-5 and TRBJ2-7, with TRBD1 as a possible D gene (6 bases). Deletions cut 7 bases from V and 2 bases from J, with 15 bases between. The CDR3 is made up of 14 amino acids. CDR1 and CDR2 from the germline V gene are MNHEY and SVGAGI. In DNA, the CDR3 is TGTGCCAGCACCCTAAGGGCAGGGGCCTACGAGCAGTACTTC. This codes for CASTLRAGAYEQYF.

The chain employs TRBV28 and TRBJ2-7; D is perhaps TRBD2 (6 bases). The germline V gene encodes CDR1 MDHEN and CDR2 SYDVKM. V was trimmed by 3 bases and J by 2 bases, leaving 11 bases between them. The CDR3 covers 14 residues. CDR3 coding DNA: TGTGCCAGCAGTTTGGGGGGAGCACCCTACGAGCAGTACTTC. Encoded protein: CASSLGGAPYEQYF.

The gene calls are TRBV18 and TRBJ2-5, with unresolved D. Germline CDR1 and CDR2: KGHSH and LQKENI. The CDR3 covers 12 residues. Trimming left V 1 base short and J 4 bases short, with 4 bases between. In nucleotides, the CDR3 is TGTGCCAGCTCACCACGGACAGAGACCCAGTACTTC. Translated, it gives CASSPRTETQYF.

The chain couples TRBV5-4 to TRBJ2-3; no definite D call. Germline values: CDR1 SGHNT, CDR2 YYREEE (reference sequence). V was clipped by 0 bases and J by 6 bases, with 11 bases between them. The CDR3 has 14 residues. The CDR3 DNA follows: TGTGCCAGCAGCTTGGGCCCTGCCGGGGATACGCAGTATTTT. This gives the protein CASSLGPAGDTQYF.

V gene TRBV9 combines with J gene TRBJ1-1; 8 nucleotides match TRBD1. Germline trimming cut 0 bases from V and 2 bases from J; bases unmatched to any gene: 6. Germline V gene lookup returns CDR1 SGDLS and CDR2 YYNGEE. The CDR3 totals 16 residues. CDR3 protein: CASSVEAGGANTEAFF. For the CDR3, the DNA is TGTGCCAGCAGCGTAGAGGCAGGGGGCGCTAACACTGAAGCTTTCTTT. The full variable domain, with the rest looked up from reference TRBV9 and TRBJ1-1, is DSGVTQTPKHLITATGQRVTLRCSPRSGDLSVYWYQQSLDQGLQFLIQYYNGEERAKGNILERFSAQQFPDLHSELNLSSLELGDSALYFCASSVEAGGANTEAFFGQGTRLTVV.

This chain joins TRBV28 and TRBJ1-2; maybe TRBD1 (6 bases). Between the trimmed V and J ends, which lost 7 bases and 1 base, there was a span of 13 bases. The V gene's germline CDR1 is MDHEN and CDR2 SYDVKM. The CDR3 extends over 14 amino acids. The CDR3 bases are TGTGCCAGCAAGTCGGGGGCGGATAACTATGGCTACACCTTC. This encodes CASKSGADNYGYTF.

The CDR3 loop reads CASSPRGARRSTDTQYF. CDR3 DNA: TGTGCCAGCAGCCCACGGGGGGCGCGGCGGAGCACAGATACGCAGTATTTT. V is TRBV7-6 and J is TRBJ2-3, with D perhaps matching TRBD2 (7 bases). Trimming left V 5 bases short and J 0 bases short, with 18 bases between. The germline gives CDR1 SGHVS, CDR2 FNYEAQ. The CDR3 extends over 17 amino acids.

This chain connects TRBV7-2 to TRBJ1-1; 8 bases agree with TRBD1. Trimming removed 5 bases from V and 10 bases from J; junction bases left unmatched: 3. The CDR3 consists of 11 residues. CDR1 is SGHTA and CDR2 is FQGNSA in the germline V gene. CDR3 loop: CASSHDRGAFF. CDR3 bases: TGTGCCAGCAGCCATGACAGGGGAGCTTTCTTT.

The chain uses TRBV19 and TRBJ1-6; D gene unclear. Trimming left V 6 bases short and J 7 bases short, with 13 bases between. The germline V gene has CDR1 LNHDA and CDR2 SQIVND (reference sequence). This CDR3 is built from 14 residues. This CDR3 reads CASSNKNGNSPLHF. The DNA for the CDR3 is TGTGCCAGTAGCAACAAGAACGGGAATTCACCCCTCCACTTT.